Each of the 2 T cell receptor beta chains below was sequenced from the same sample in a study of T cells in localized non-small cell lung cancer. Generated by immunoSEQ multiplex PCR, the TCRdb table keeps only in-frame clones and is missing some. Of some 20,000 clones in the sample, 83% were seen once. The material sequenced was peripheral blood, taken before any cancer treatment. The source is a man between 40 and 75 years old with stage I lung adenocarcinoma.

This chain joins TRBV27 and TRBJ2-2, with a possible D match to TRBD2 (6 bases). V lost 1 base and J 7 bases, leaving 10 bases between the germline ends. Germline assignment: CDR1 MNHEY and CDR2 SMNVEV (reference sequence). The CDR3 spans 14 residues. CDR3 protein: CASSLFGGIGELFF. The CDR3 DNA reads as TGTGCCAGCAGTTTATTTGGAGGGATCGGGGAGCTGTTTTTT.

This sequence joins TRBV27 and TRBJ2-3; D is perhaps TRBD2 (6 bases). Germline CDR1 reads MNHEY; CDR2 reads SMNVEV (reference sequence). V was trimmed by 5 bases and J by 3 bases, leaving 15 bases between them. The CDR3 has 15 residues. The CDR3 nucleotides read TGTGCCAGCAGTGCCCTCGGGGGAGGAACAGATACGCAGTATTTT. This codes for CASSALGGGTDTQYF.